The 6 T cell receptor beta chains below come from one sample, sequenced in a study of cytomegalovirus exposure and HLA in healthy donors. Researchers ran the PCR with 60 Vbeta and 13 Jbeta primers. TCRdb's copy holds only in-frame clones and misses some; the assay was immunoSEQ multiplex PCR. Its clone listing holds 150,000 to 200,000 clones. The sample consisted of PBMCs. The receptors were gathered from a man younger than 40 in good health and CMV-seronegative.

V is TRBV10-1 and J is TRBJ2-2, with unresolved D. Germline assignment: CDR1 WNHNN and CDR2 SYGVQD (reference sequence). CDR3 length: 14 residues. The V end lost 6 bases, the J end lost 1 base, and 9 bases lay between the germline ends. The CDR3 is CASSSPGNTGELFF. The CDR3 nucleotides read TGCGCCAGCAGCTCGCCAGGGAACACCGGGGAGCTGTTTTTT.

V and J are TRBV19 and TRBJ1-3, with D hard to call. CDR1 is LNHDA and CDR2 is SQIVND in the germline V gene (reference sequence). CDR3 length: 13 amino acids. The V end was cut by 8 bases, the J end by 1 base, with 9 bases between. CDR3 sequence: CASGRGSGNTIYF. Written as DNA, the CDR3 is TGTGCCAGTGGACGAGGGTCTGGAAACACCATATATTTT. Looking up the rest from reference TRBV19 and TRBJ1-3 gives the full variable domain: DGGITQSPKYLFRKEGQNVTLSCEQNLNHDAMYWYRQDPGQGLRLIYYSQIVNDFQKGDIAEGYSVSREKKESFPLTVTSAQKNPTAFYLCASGRGSGNTIYFGEGSWLTVV.

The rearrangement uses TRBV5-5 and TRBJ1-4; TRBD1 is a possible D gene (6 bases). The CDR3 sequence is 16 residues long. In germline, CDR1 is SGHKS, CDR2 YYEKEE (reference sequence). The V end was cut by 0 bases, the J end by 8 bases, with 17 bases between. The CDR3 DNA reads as TGTGCCAGCAGCTTGGCCCCCAGGGGTGATTACGAAAAACTGTTTTTT. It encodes CASSLAPRGDYEKLFF.

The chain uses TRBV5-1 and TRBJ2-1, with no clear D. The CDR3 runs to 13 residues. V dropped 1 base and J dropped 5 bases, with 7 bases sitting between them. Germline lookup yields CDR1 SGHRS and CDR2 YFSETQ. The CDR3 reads CASSLPRHNEQFF. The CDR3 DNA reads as TGCGCCAGCAGCTTGCCTAGGCACAATGAGCAGTTCTTC.

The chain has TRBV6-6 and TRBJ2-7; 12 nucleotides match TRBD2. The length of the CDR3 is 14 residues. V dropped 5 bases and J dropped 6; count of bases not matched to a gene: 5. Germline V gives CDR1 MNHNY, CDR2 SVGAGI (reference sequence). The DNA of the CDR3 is TGTGCCAGCAGTCCGACTAGCGGGAGTCCCGAGCAGTACTTC. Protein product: CASSPTSGSPEQYF.

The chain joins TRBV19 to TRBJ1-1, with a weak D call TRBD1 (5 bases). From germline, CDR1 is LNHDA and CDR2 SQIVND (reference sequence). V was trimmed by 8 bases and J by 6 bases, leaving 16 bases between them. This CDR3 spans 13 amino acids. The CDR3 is CASWVAGLPEAFF. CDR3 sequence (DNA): TGTGCCAGTTGGGTGGCAGGGCTCCCTGAAGCTTTCTTT.